This T cell receptor (beta chain) was profiled in a study of blood T cell repertoires in COVID-19. Sequenced by immunoSEQ multiplex PCR; TCRdb stores in-frame clones only, minus some. The table includes around 700,000 clones, more than 80% detected once. CDR3 length: 12 residues. Germline loops: CDR1 LGHDT, CDR2 YNNKEL (reference sequence). Deletions cut 6 bases from V and 3 bases from J, with 8 bases between. The sample was peripheral blood. The sequence was collected from a woman aged 18 to 35 with acute or convalescent COVID-19. The V call is TRBV3-1 (or the pseudogene TRBV3-2), the J call TRBJ1-2, with D uncertain. The DNA of the CDR3 is TGTGCCAGCAGTCCTTCCCACTATGGCTACACCTTC. It encodes CASSPSHYGYTF.